This T cell receptor (beta chain) was recorded in a study of T cell responses to AZD1222 COVID-19 vaccine. Some clones are missing from TCRdb's copy, which holds only in-frame ones; the method was immunoSEQ multiplex PCR. Of over 75,000 clones listed, approximately 88% are singletons. V gave up 6 bases and J gave up 2 bases, with 14 bases separating them. Per germline, CDR1 MNHEY and CDR2 SMNVEV (reference sequence). The CDR3 has 15 amino acids. This specimen consisted of peripheral blood, obtained 28 days after the second AZD1222 dose. The rearrangement joins TRBV27 to TRBJ1-5, with a weak D call TRBD1 (6 bases). The clonotype comes from an adult who received the AZD1222 COVID-19 vaccine. CDR3 protein: CASSRAGVGNQPQHF. Written as DNA, the CDR3 is TGTGCCAGCAGCAGGGCAGGGGTGGGCAATCAGCCCCAGCATTTT.